These 16 T cell receptor beta chains originate from one sample sequenced in a study of T-cell reconstitution after alpha-beta-depleted transplantation in children. It was with unique molecular identifiers that the TCRbeta library was prepared. One entry per CDR3 protein, called by TCRdb with MiXCR from the PCR reads. The sample has 450,000 to 700,000 distinct CDR3 sequences, roughly a quarter seen once; the top ten hold around a third. The source material was PBMCs, sampled before TCRalphabeta/CD19-depleted stem cell transplant. The receptor set was obtained from a boy in the first two years of life with Wiskott-Aldrich syndrome, due to receive a stem cell transplant.

In its sample, this clonotype was seen a few times. The rearrangement uses TRBV12-3 or TRBV12-4 and TRBJ1-1; D is ambiguous. The CDR3 runs to 14 residues. V dropped 6 bases and J dropped 4 bases, with 15 bases sitting between them. The CDR3 protein is CASRYEWMGTEAFF. The CDR3 DNA follows: TGTGCCAGCAGGTACGAGTGGATGGGCACTGAAGCTTTCTTT.

The chain has TRBV20-1 and TRBJ2-3; TRBD2 matches 7 bases. This CDR3 has 17 residues. After removal of 1 base from V and 2 bases from J, the junction contained 12 bases not matched to a gene. Germline CDR1 is DFQATT and CDR2 is SNEGSKA (reference sequence). Here the CDR3 DNA reads TGCAGTGCTAGAGGTCCCCTACCGGGAGGCTTCACAGATACGCAGTATTTT. It yields the protein CSARGPLPGGFTDTQYF.

This clonotype was detected only a few times. The chain carries TRBV11-2 and TRBJ2-1; TRBD2 is a possible D gene (6 bases). The CDR3 is made up of 16 amino acids. Between the trimmed V and J ends, which lost 5 bases and 0 bases, there was a span of 14 bases. The germline V gene has CDR1 SGHAT and CDR2 FQNNGV. CDR3 bases: TGTGCCAGCAGCGAAGGGCTTAGCGGCTCCTACAATGAGCAGTTCTTC. This translates into CASSEGLSGSYNEQFF.

V and J are TRBV12-3 or TRBV12-4 and TRBJ2-1; TRBD2 aligns across 7 bases. Trimming removed 5 bases from V and 2 bases from J; junction bases left unmatched: 6. This CDR3 has 15 residues. CDR3 region: CASSPGTITYNEQFF. The CDR3, as DNA: TGTGCCAGCAGTCCCGGGACTATTACCTACAATGAGCAGTTCTTC.

The table lists this clonotype with a few counts. The chain employs TRBV20-1 and TRBJ2-1; no reliable D call. Germline V CDR1 and CDR2: DFQATT, SNEGSKA (reference sequence). The CDR3 is 13 amino acids. CDR3 sequence: CSLAGVGNNEQFF. The CDR3 region has the DNA TGCAGCCTGGCTGGAGTAGGGAACAATGAGCAGTTCTTC.

The table lists this clonotype with a few counts. This chain joins TRBV20-1 and TRBJ2-6; no clear D. The CDR3 is 14 amino acids. Trimming removed 1 base from V and 4 bases from J, with 8 bases in between. In germline, CDR1 is DFQATT, CDR2 SNEGSKA (reference sequence). CDR3 nucleotides: TGCAGTGCTAGAGGTGGTTTAGGGGCCAACGTCCTGACTTTC. The encoded protein is CSARGGLGANVLTF.

The CDR3 loop reads CSARVGLFGEQYF. CDR3 bases: TGCAGTGCTAGAGTCGGACTATTTGGCGAGCAGTACTTC. The rearrangement links TRBV20-1 to TRBJ2-7, with a weak D call TRBD2 (6 bases). V lost 1 base and J lost 6, with 13 bases in between. This CDR3 region has 13 residues. Looked up from germline, CDR1 is DFQATT and CDR2 is SNEGSKA (reference sequence).

In nucleotides, the CDR3 is TGTGCCAGCAGCTTAACAACCCCGAACACCGGGGAGCTGTTTTTT. It specifies CASSLTTPNTGELFF. V gene TRBV7-3 combines with J gene TRBJ2-2; D ambiguous. The CDR3 runs 15 residues. The V and J ends lost 0 bases and 0 bases respectively, with 5 bases between them. Per the germline V gene, CDR1 is SGHTA and CDR2 is FQGTGA.

The chain uses TRBV7-2 and TRBJ2-7; 10 nucleotides match TRBD2. V shed 5 bases, J shed 1 base, and the junction held 8 bases outside the gene matches. This CDR3 region has 16 residues. CDR1 and CDR2 (germline): SGHTA, FQGNSA. The CDR3 DNA sequence: TGTGCCAGCAGCCCCAGGGGGACTAGCGTATCCTACGAGCAGTACTTC. Translated: CASSPRGTSVSYEQYF.

Note on this clonotype: The germline gene is not matched at one end of the junction; a read error may be the cause. This chain joins TRBV6-5 and TRBJ2-7; D remains ambiguous. Germline CDR1 MNHEY, CDR2 SVGAGI. The CDR3 loop spans 13 amino acids. The DNA of the CDR3 is TGTGCCAGCAGTTACTCGCCACGGGCGAGGCGGAACTTC. Protein sequence: CASSYSPRARRNF.

This chain connects TRBV20-1 to TRBJ2-4, with D unresolved. The V end lost 6 bases, the J end lost 0 bases, and 12 bases lay between the germline ends. The CDR3 covers 14 residues. Germline CDR1 reads DFQATT; CDR2 reads SNEGSKA (reference sequence). The DNA of the CDR3 is TGCAGTGCCCCCTCGGCGGAAGCCAAAAACATTCAGTACTTC. Its protein product is CSAPSAEAKNIQYF.

The V call is TRBV7-9, the J call TRBJ2-1, with 14 bases matching TRBD2. Germline V CDR1 and CDR2: SEHNR, FQNEAQ (reference sequence). CDR3 length: 16 residues. After removal of 5 bases from V and 7 bases from J, the junction contained 7 bases not matched to a gene. The CDR3 nucleotides are TGTGCCAGCAGCACCGGGACTAGCGGGAGAAGGAATGAGCAGTTCTTC. Its protein is CASSTGTSGRRNEQFF. Based on the CDR3 plus reference TRBV7-9 and TRBJ2-1, the full variable domain is DTGVSQNPRHKITKRGQNVTFRCDPISEHNRLYWYRQTLGQGPEFLTYFQNEAQLEKSRLLSDRFSAERPKGSFSTLEIQRTEQGDSAMYLCASSTGTSGRRNEQFFGPGTRLTVL.

The V gene is TRBV4-1, the J gene TRBJ2-1; 7 nucleotides agree with TRBD2. Germline V gene sequence: CDR1 MGHRA, CDR2 YSYEKL. This CDR3 is 17 amino acids long. V dropped 0 bases and J dropped 0; count of bases not matched to a gene: 5. The CDR3 DNA sequence: TGCGCCAGCAGCCAAGAGCAGCGGGAACTCTCCTACAATGAGCAGTTCTTC. Translated: CASSQEQRELSYNEQFF.

The chain carries TRBV12-3 or TRBV12-4 and TRBJ2-7; unclear D gene. V lost 6 bases and J 3 bases, leaving 15 bases between the germline ends. The CDR3 totals 14 residues. CDR3 bases: TGTGCCAGCAGCCCTCACGGCCGCAACTACGAGCAGTACTTC. As protein: CASSPHGRNYEQYF.

This clonotype was counted between two and nine times. The rearrangement links TRBV5-1 to TRBJ2-3, with D unclear. V lost 4 bases to trimming and J lost 5 bases, with 11 bases between them. CDR1 SGHRS and CDR2 YFSETQ come from the germline V gene. CDR3 size: 13 residues. This CDR3 reads CASSGLGKDTQYF. CDR3 in DNA: TGCGCCAGCAGCGGGCTAGGAAAAGATACGCAGTATTTT.

The chain carries TRBV5-5 and TRBJ2-1; D is perhaps TRBD2 (7 bases). The CDR3 has 17 residues. The V end lost 5 bases, the J end lost 4 bases, and 22 bases lay between the germline ends. Germline-derived CDR1 and CDR2 are SGHKS and YYEKEE (reference sequence). DNA of the CDR3: TGTGCCAGCAGAAATGAAAGGGGGGGAGGGGGTTACAATGAGCAGTTCTTC. It is translated as CASRNERGGGGYNEQFF.